This T cell receptor (beta chain) derives from a study of metastatic and nonmetastatic thyroid tumors. Overall study context: The study looked at repertoires side by side in blood and in tumor or nodule tissue from malignant and benign thyroid patients.

Thyroid surgery took place with no prior treatment in any patient. Original data processing: What underpinned the distant-metastasis classifier for papillary thyroid cancer was the set of CDR3 differences across clinicopathological groups. TCRdb re-called clones via MiXCR from the PCR reads. TCRdb's processing, not the authors' own work, is the source of the V and J calls. The sample shows just over 14,000 clones, around 3.9% of them seen only once. Findings and caveats of the study: For both blood and tumor, malignant thyroid tumors reportedly showed significantly higher TCR beta diversity than benign nodules did.

Details on this clone: Its antigen is not known.

The sequence came from a female donor with papillary thyroid cancer or a benign thyroid nodule (not recorded which). Some clones in this sample may be carry-over from other donors' samples. Sequenced input: tumor tissue.

CDR3 sequence (DNA): TGTGCCTGGACGAGGGGCGGGAGCTCCTACAATGAGCAGTTCTTC. Protein: CAWTRGGSSYNEQFF. The rearrangement links TRBV30 to TRBJ2-1; the match to TRBD2 covers 7 bases. The CDR3 length is 15 residues. Germline trimming cut 4 bases from V and 0 bases from J; bases unmatched to any gene: 6. Germline V gene sequence: CDR1 GTSNPN, CDR2 SVGIG (reference sequence). Full variable domain (missing parts from reference TRBV30 and TRBJ2-1): SQTIHQWPATLVQPVGSPLSLECTVEGTSNPNLYWYRQAAGRGLQLLFYSVGIGQISSEVPQNLSASRPQDRQFILSSKKLLLSDSGFYLCAWTRGGSSYNEQFFGPGTRLTVL.